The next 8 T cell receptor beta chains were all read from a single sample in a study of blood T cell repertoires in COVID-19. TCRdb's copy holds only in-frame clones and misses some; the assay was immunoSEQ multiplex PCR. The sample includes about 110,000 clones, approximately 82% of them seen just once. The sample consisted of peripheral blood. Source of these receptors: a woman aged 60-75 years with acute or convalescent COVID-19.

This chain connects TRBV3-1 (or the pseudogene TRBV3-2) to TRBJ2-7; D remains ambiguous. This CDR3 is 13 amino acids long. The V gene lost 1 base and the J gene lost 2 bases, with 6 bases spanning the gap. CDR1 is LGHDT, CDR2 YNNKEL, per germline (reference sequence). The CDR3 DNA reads TGTGCCAGCAGCCAAGGACACGCCTACGAGCAGTACTTC. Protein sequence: CASSQGHAYEQYF.

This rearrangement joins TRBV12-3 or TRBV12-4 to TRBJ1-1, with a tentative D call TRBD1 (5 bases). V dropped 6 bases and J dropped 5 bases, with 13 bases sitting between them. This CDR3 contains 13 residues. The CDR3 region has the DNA TGTGCCAGCAGGGGACTCACGGGAACTGAAGCTTTCTTT. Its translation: CASRGLTGTEAFF.

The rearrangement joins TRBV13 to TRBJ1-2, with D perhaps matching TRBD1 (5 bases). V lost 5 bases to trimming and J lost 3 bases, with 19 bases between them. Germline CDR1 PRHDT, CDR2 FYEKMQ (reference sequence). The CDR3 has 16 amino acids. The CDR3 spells CASSTATGTVHYGYTF. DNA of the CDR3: TGTGCCAGCAGCACCGCCACAGGAACTGTCCACTATGGCTACACCTTC.

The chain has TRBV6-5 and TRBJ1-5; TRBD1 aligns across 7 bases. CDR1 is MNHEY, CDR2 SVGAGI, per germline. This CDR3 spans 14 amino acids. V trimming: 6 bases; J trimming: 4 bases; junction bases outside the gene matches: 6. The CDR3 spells CASSPGQKNQPQHF. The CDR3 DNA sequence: TGTGCCAGCAGCCCGGGACAGAAGAATCAGCCCCAGCATTTT.

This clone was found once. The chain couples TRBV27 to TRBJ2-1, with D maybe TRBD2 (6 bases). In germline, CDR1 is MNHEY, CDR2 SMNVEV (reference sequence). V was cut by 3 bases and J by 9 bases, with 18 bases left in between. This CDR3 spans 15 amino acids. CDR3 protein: CASSFGSGPGGEQFF. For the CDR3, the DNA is TGTGCCAGCAGTTTCGGGAGCGGGCCAGGCGGTGAGCAGTTCTTC.

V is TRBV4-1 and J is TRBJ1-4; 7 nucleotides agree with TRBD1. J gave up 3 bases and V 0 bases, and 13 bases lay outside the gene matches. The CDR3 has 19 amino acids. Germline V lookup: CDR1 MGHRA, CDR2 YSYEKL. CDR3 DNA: TGCGCCAGCAGCCAAGATGGGAGTATAAGGGGGCCGGCTAATGAAAAACTGTTTTTT. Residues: CASSQDGSIRGPANEKLFF.

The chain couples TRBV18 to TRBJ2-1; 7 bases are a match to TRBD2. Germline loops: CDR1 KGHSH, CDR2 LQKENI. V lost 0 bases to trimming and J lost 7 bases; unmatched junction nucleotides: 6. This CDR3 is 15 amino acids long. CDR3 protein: CASSPPNRGVNEQFF. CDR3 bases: TGTGCCAGCTCACCACCTAACCGGGGGGTGAATGAGCAGTTCTTC.

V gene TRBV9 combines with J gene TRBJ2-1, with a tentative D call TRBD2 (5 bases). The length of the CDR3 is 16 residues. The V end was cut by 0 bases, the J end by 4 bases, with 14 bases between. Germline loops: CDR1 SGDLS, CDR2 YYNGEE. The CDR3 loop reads CASSVAPAGIYNEQFF. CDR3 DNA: TGTGCCAGCAGCGTAGCTCCGGCGGGCATTTACAATGAGCAGTTCTTC.